Listed below are T cell receptor beta chains from one sample, sequenced in a study of response to subunit inactivated influenza vaccine. Via MiXCR, TCRdb re-called the RT-PCR reads, giving one row per CDR3 protein. Altogether hundreds of thousands of distinct CDR3 sequences are present, about a fifth being singletons, with the ten largest covering about a tenth. The sample consisted of PBMCs from blood, taken 5 to 6 days after vaccination. The origin of the receptors is a man aged 45-65 years who received an inactivated influenza vaccine. Both conserved end residues are part of each CDR3. The D gene is left open where the match is weak. Clone size, where shown, is once, few, many, or a class for clones that have expanded.

V gene	clone size	J gene	D gene	CDR3 protein	CDR3 DNA
TRBV7-9	-	TRBJ1-1	-	CASSFTTLNTEAFF	TGTGCCAGCAGCTTTACTACGTTGAACACTGAAGCTTTCTTT
TRBV7-2	-	TRBJ2-5	-	CASSANSGETQYF	TGTGCCAGCAGCGCTAATAGCGGAGAGACCCAGTACTTC
TRBV7-9	-	TRBJ2-7	TRBD1	CASSLETGVESYEQYF	TGTGCCAGCAGCTTAGAGACAGGGGTCGAATCCTACGAGCAGTACTTC
TRBV9	-	TRBJ2-2	-	CASSVGLETGELFF	TGTGCCAGCAGCGTAGGGTTGGAAACCGGGGAGCTGTTTTTT
TRBV28	-	TRBJ2-1	-	CASSFGPRLVYNEQFF	TGTGCCAGCAGTTTCGGGCCAAGATTGGTCTACAATGAGCAGTTCTTC
TRBV7-9	few	TRBJ2-2	-	CASSSPSSTNTGELFF	TGTGCCAGCAGCTCACCCTCATCTACGAACACCGGGGAGCTGTTTTTT
TRBV3-1	few	TRBJ2-7	-	CASSQAGSQYF	TGTGCCAGCAGCCAGGCGGGATCGCAGTACTTC
TRBV7-2	few	TRBJ1-2	-	CASSLGVAIYGYTF	TGTGCCAGCAGCTTAGGTGTAGCAATCTATGGCTACACCTTC
TRBV5-1	few	TRBJ1-1	TRBD1	CASSPRPPTGLNTEAFF	TGCGCCAGCAGCCCCCGACCCCCGACAGGGCTTAACACTGAAGCTTTCTTT
TRBV25-1	few	TRBJ2-2	TRBD2	CASSEYTSGVVGELFF	TGTGCCAGCAGTGAATATACTAGCGGGGTCGTAGGGGAGCTGTTTTTT
TRBV5-1	-	TRBJ1-1	-	CASSPLGLVAFF	TGCGCCAGCAGCCCCCTGGGGTTGGTTGCTTTCTTT
TRBV2	-	TRBJ2-7	-	CASSVDATTYEQYF	TGTGCCAGCAGTGTTGACGCAACGACCTACGAGCAGTACTTC
TRBV7-6	-	TRBJ1-1	-	CASSRDQMNTEAFF	TGTGCCAGCAGCCGCGACCAGATGAACACTGAAGCTTTCTTT
TRBV7-2	few	TRBJ1-4	-	CASSLVSGGRPKLFF	TGTGCCAGCAGCTTAGTATCGGGGGGCAGGCCTAAACTGTTTTTT
TRBV6-6	many	TRBJ1-2	-	CASSRGGGYTF	TGTGCCAGCAGTCGCGGGGGCGGCTACACCTTC
TRBV6-5	few	TRBJ2-2	-	CASSWSGQTGELFF	TGTGCCAGCAGTTGGTCAGGGCAAACCGGGGAGCTGTTTTTT
TRBV29-1	few	TRBJ2-7	-	CSVVFLRGAGYEQYF	TGCAGCGTTGTATTTCTTCGGGGGGCCGGCTACGAGCAGTACTTC
TRBV27	-	TRBJ1-2	TRBD1	CASSLHPPGQGLPYYGYTF	TGTGCCAGCAGTTTGCACCCTCCGGGACAGGGTCTCCCCTACTATGGCTACACCTTC
TRBV7-3	-	TRBJ2-1	-	CASSTGGDNEQFF	TGTGCCAGCAGCACGGGTGGGGACAATGAGCAGTTCTTC
TRBV24-1	few	TRBJ2-3	-	CATSDLRDPADTQYF	TGTGCCACCAGTGATTTACGGGATCCGGCAGATACGCAGTATTTT